The 9 T cell receptor beta chains below were found in one sample sequenced in a study of T cell responses to AZD1222 COVID-19 vaccine. Data came from immunoSEQ multiplex PCR; TCRdb stores just in-frame clones and leaves some out. The profile covers roughly 120,000 clones, with 88% appearing a single time and 4% to 4.5% taken by the ten largest. The specimen comprised peripheral blood, sampled on day 0 of AZD1222 vaccination. These receptors all come from an adult in good health.

V and J are TRBV19 and TRBJ1-1; D is possibly TRBD1 (6 bases). The germline CDR1 and CDR2 sequences are LNHDA and SQIVND (reference sequence). This CDR3 is built from 16 residues. The V and J ends lost 3 bases and 8 bases respectively, with 22 bases between them. CDR3 in DNA: TGTGCCAGTAGTATCGCACAGGGTCTGGGGATCTCGGAAGCTTTCTTT. Translating it yields CASSIAQGLGISEAFF.

The chain recombines TRBV5-5 with TRBJ1-2; D is unclear. Trimming left V 0 bases short and J 0 bases short, with 9 bases between. Germline V gene data show CDR1 as SGHKS and CDR2 as YYEKEE (reference sequence). This CDR3 region has 15 residues. CDR3 residues: CASSLAGYSNYGYTF. In nucleotides, the CDR3 is TGTGCCAGCAGCTTGGCCGGGTATTCTAACTATGGCTACACCTTC.

The rearrangement links TRBV11-2 to TRBJ1-1; perhaps TRBD1 as D (5 bases). The CDR3 sequence is 14 residues long. The V gene's germline CDR1 is SGHAT and CDR2 FQNNGV. Trimming removed 4 bases at V and 4 bases at J, with 13 bases between. The CDR3 nucleotides read TGTGCCAGCAGCTCCGACAGAGGGAGCACTGAAGCTTTCTTT. Encoded protein: CASSSDRGSTEAFF.

The V gene is TRBV24-1, the J gene TRBJ2-2; D may be TRBD1 (6 bases). Germline lookup yields CDR1 KGHDR and CDR2 SFDVKD. V was cut by 9 bases and J by 3 bases, with 19 bases left in between. The CDR3 totals 16 residues. The CDR3 here is CATGAMGAWDTGELFF. In nucleotides, the CDR3 is TGTGCCACCGGAGCGATGGGGGCCTGGGACACCGGGGAGCTGTTTTTT.

The gene calls are TRBV19 and TRBJ1-4; no definite D call. Germline assignment: CDR1 LNHDA and CDR2 SQIVND (reference sequence). Trimming took off 7 bases at V and 7 bases at J, with 22 bases between the two ends. This CDR3 comprises 16 residues. The CDR3 region is CASNTPKKGSGEKLFF. The CDR3 DNA reads as TGTGCCAGTAACACCCCGAAGAAGGGCTCGGGTGAAAAACTGTTTTTT.

The genes are TRBV19 and TRBJ1-5; D is perhaps TRBD1 (5 bases). This CDR3 is built from 15 residues. V was clipped by 3 bases and J by 2 bases, with 11 bases between them. Germline CDR1 reads LNHDA; CDR2 reads SQIVND (reference sequence). This CDR3 reads CASSIQGPGNQPQHF. In DNA, the CDR3 is TGTGCCAGTAGTATTCAGGGACCTGGCAATCAGCCCCAGCATTTT.

The chain links TRBV21-1 to TRBJ1-1. TRBV21-1 is a recognized pseudogene. The CDR3 has 15 residues. The CDR3 sequence is CASSKRGGSSTEAFF. In DNA form, the CDR3 reads TGTGCCAGCAGCAAAAGGGGGGGGTCGAGCACTGAAGCTTTCTTT.

The chain recombines TRBV18 with TRBJ1-2, with 7 bases that match TRBD1. The CDR3 is 16 amino acids. The germline V gene has CDR1 KGHSH and CDR2 LQKENI. The V gene end was trimmed by 0 bases and the J gene end by 2 bases; junction bases not matched to a gene: 6. CDR3 in amino acids: CASSPPGTASNYGYTF. The DNA for the CDR3 is TGTGCCAGCTCACCACCTGGGACAGCTTCCAACTATGGCTACACCTTC.

V and J are TRBV27 and TRBJ2-2; the match to TRBD2 covers 7 bases. V trimming: 6 bases; J trimming: 0 bases; junction bases outside the gene matches: 4. This CDR3 has 15 amino acids. Germline values: CDR1 MNHEY, CDR2 SMNVEV (reference sequence). CDR3 in amino acids: CASRAGIANTGELFF. Written as DNA, the CDR3 is TGTGCCAGCAGAGCGGGAATCGCGAACACCGGGGAGCTGTTTTTT.